The 8 T cell receptor beta chains reported below all come from one sample, sequenced in a study of CD8+ T cells in alopecia areata (dated by TCRdb to between 2018 and 2020). Explained via the paper, the time point label denotes: baseline before oral tofacitinib. Library preparation used the immunoSEQ multiplex PCR assay. For TCR sequencing, RNA was extracted from every sample and reverse transcribed into cDNA to serve as template. TCRdb retrieved this table from immuneACCESS and kept in-frame rearrangements only. Not all clones are present; in checked studies, unresolved V genes account for under half, and no reason is known for the remainder. The sample has 150,000 to 200,000 clones on record, about 70% of them singletons. The biggest ten clones account for approximately 10% of the sample. The sample consisted of CD8+ T cells sorted from blood, taken at week 0. Receptors originate from a human donor with alopecia areata.

The chain combines TRBV28 with TRBJ2-5; no clear D gene. Germline CDR1 and CDR2: MDHEN and SYDVKM. The CDR3 runs 15 residues. V was pared by 1 base and J by 4 bases, with 13 bases between. CDR3 in DNA: TGTGCCAGCAGTTTATTGCCCTTAACGGGAGAGACCCAGTACTTC. As protein: CASSLLPLTGETQYF.

The rearrangement uses TRBV25-1 and TRBJ1-2; no definite D call. Trimming took 0 bases from V and 3 from J, leaving 14 bases between them. The CDR3 sequence is 16 residues long. CDR1 is MGHDK and CDR2 is SYGVNS in the germline V gene. The CDR3 is CASSEYSGIPDYGYTF. For the CDR3, the DNA is TGTGCCAGCAGTGAATATTCGGGGATCCCGGACTATGGCTACACCTTC.

The chain combines TRBV6-4 with TRBJ2-6; tentatively, D is TRBD2 (5 bases). The CDR3 runs 17 residues. Germline V gives CDR1 MRHNA, CDR2 SNTAGT. Deletions cut 3 bases from V and 1 base from J, with 13 bases between. The CDR3 loop is CASSEEGYGSGANVLTF. The CDR3 DNA sequence: TGTGCCAGCAGTGAAGAGGGTTATGGATCTGGGGCCAACGTCCTGACTTTC.

This chain links TRBV4-1 with TRBJ2-1; unclear D gene. Germline V gene lookup returns CDR1 MGHRA and CDR2 YSYEKL. Trimming took off 4 bases at V and 0 bases at J, with 7 bases between the two ends. The CDR3 is 14 amino acids. The chain's CDR3 is CASSLGSSYNEQFF. CDR3 in DNA: TGCGCCAGCAGCCTAGGAAGCTCCTACAATGAGCAGTTCTTC.

The chain links TRBV27 to TRBJ2-7; a weak D match, TRBD2 (5 bases). Germline-derived CDR1 and CDR2 are MNHEY and SMNVEV (reference sequence). The CDR3 is 16 residues long. V was pared by 5 bases and J by 3 bases, with 20 bases between. CDR3 sequence: CASSEYVRERVYEQYF. CDR3 coding DNA: TGTGCCAGCAGTGAATACGTCAGAGAGAGGGTCTACGAGCAGTACTTC.

The rearrangement uses TRBV29-1 and TRBJ1-2; weak D call: TRBD1 (6 bases). The CDR3 loop spans 12 amino acids. Between the trimmed V and J ends, which lost 6 bases and 4 bases, there was a span of 12 bases. The germline V gene has CDR1 SQVTM and CDR2 ANQGSEA. CDR3 sequence (DNA): TGCAGCGTAAGGGGGTCCGCCTATGGCTACACCTTC. The encoded protein is CSVRGSAYGYTF.

This clone appeared a few times. This sample also contains other DNA sequences that code for the same CDR3. The chain uses TRBV29-1 and TRBJ2-7; possible D gene TRBD1, 6 bases. There are 13 residues in the CDR3. V lost 4 bases and J lost 2, with 12 bases in between. Germline-derived CDR1 and CDR2 are SQVTM and ANQGSEA. In DNA form, the CDR3 reads TGCAGCGTTGTTGGGGGCAGCGCCTACGAGCAGTACTTC. Translating gives CSVVGGSAYEQYF.

This sequence joins TRBV30 and TRBJ2-7; no firm D call. V lost 2 bases, J lost 0 bases, and 8 bases lay in between. This CDR3 region has 13 residues. Per the germline V gene, CDR1 is GTSNPN and CDR2 is SVGIG (reference sequence). The CDR3 protein is CAWSRASSYEQYF. CDR3 DNA sequence: TGTGCCTGGAGTAGGGCCAGCTCCTACGAGCAGTACTTC. Combining the CDR3 with reference TRBV30 and TRBJ2-7 gives the whole variable domain SQTIHQWPATLVQPVGSPLSLECTVEGTSNPNLYWYRQAAGRGLQLLFYSVGIGQISSEVPQNLSASRPQDRQFILSSKKLLLSDSGFYLCAWSRASSYEQYFGPGTRLTVT.